This T cell receptor beta chain was found in a study of blood T cell repertoires in COVID-19. V was clipped by 1 base and J by 2 bases; unmatched bases: 5. CDR1 and CDR2 from the germline V gene are SGHVS and FQNEAQ. The CDR3 is 17 residues long. Residents of 24 US areas, aged about 18 to 95 years, made up the participants. Profiled with immunoSEQ multiplex PCR; TCRdb holds only in-frame clones, not every one. The data contain roughly 250,000 clones, approximately 90% of them singletons. This clonotype was obtained from a woman aged 35 to 49 with acute COVID-19. This chain links TRBV7-8 with TRBJ2-3, with 11 bases aligning to TRBD1. Sample: PBMCs or T cells enriched from blood (not recorded which). CDR3 bases: TGTGCCAGCAGCTTAGTGGGACAGGGGGAGGCCACAGATACGCAGTATTTT. This sequence encodes CASSLVGQGEATDTQYF.